These T cell receptor beta chains were read from a single sample in a study of cytomegalovirus exposure and HLA in healthy donors. The repertoire was sequenced with immunoSEQ multiplex PCR; TCRdb's copy has only in-frame clones and lacks some. The profile shows some 130,000 clones, around 80% of them singletons. The sample comprised PBMCs. The receptors were gathered from a man between 25 and 39 years old in good health and CMV-seronegative. Each CDR3 is given with its conserved first and last residue. Fields, in order: CDR3 protein, V gene.

CASSFGRDYGYTF TRBV5-6
CASSTGTSGSEQYF TRBV27
CASSSDRDSYNEQFF TRBV7-2
CASSPGQTYEQYF TRBV5-6
CASSMTGTHYGYTF TRBV7-2
CASSSGTSFSRETQYF TRBV27
CASSIDGYYEQYF TRBV19
CASSQDGGRAFPGTDTQYF TRBV4-1
CASSPRTGRNEKLFF TRBV18
CASRPTGVGALFF TRBV6-6
CAYTGDTQYF TRBV30
CASSAGGREDTQYF TRBV5-4
CASSQDRDLYEQYF TRBV4-3
CASSFSSLIRRGNTEAFF TRBV5-1
CASSTRRSGKGEQFF TRBV28
CASSPLTGATEAFF TRBV9
CASSDRLADYEQFF TRBV10-2
CASSQDLMDTQYF TRBV14
CASSLGQGTEAFF TRBV28
CASSSGTPYGYTF TRBV6-6